The 13 T cell receptor beta chains reported below all come from one sample, sequenced in a study of T-cell memory formation after mild COVID-19. TCRdb reanalysed the 5' RACE reads using MiXCR and keeps one entry per CDR3 protein. The repertoire has under 350,000 distinct CDR3 sequences, around 16% of them found once; the top ten carry about 23%. Sequencing was performed on PBMCs or a T cell subset sorted from them (not recorded which). The source is a young man who had mild COVID-19 (a few samples of this study predate the infection). Cell type and time point are not known.

This chain joins TRBV30 and TRBJ1-3; possible D gene TRBD1, 6 bases. Trimming shortened V by 3 bases and J by 0 bases, and 12 bases separated the two germline ends. This CDR3 has 15 residues. CDR1 and CDR2 from the germline V gene are GTSNPN and SVGIG (reference sequence). CDR3 protein: CAWSAKGGSGNTIYF. In DNA, the CDR3 is TGTGCCTGGAGCGCTAAGGGGGGCTCTGGAAACACCATATATTTT.

The rearrangement uses TRBV14 and TRBJ2-5, with no clear D. CDR1 and CDR2 (germline): SGHDN, FVKESK. V lost 1 base, J lost 1 base, and 19 bases lay in between. This CDR3 is 18 amino acids long. CDR3 coding DNA: TGTGCCAGCAGCCAAGGGGAACAGCTCCTACGGCCCCAAGAGACCCAGTACTTC. Protein: CASSQGEQLLRPQETQYF. The full variable domain, its missing parts supplied by reference TRBV14 and TRBJ2-5, is EAGVTQFPSHSVIEKGQTVTLRCDPISGHDNLYWYRRVMGKEIKFLLHFVKESKQDESGMPNNRFLAERTGGTYSTLKVQPAELEDSGVYFCASSQGEQLLRPQETQYFGPGTRLLVL.

The chain has TRBV29-1 and TRBJ2-3; TRBD2 matches at 7 bases. V was pared by 3 bases and J by 3 bases, with 6 bases of the junction left unmatched. The CDR3 is 14 amino acids. Germline CDR1 and CDR2: SQVTM and ANQGSEA. CDR3 amino acids: CSVDQAGSTDTQYF. The CDR3 nucleotides read TGCAGCGTTGATCAAGCGGGGAGTACAGATACGCAGTATTTT.

This clonotype was seen only a few times. The chain combines TRBV11-2 with TRBJ2-1; 10 bases are a match to TRBD1. CDR1 and CDR2 from the germline V gene are SGHAT and FQNNGV. This CDR3 has 16 amino acids. Unmatched junction bases numbered 12, after V lost 5 bases and J lost 8 bases. CDR3 nucleotides: TGTGCCAGCAGCGACAAGGGGGACAGGGGAGTGGATGAGCAGTTCTTC. Protein: CASSDKGDRGVDEQFF. Full variable domain (rest looked up from reference TRBV11-2 and TRBJ2-1): EAGVAQSPRYKIIEKRQSVAFWCNPISGHATLYWYQQILGQGPKLLIQFQNNGVVDDSQLPKDRFSAERLKGVDSTLKIQPAKLEDSAVYLCASSDKGDRGVDEQFFGPGTRLTVL.

The V gene is TRBV5-6, the J gene TRBJ2-7; unclear D gene. V was cut by 4 bases and J by 0 bases, with 17 bases left in between. Germline CDR1 is SGHDT and CDR2 is YYEEEE. This CDR3 has 16 residues. The DNA of the CDR3 is TGTGCCAGCAGCCACCTCCAACCCGAAGTCTCCTACGAGCAGTACTTC. This translates into CASSHLQPEVSYEQYF.

Points on this clonotype: One junction end disagrees with the germline gene, perhaps due to a read error. The genes are TRBV7-2 and TRBJ2-1; 8 bases line up with TRBD2. Looked up from germline, CDR1 is SGHTA and CDR2 is FQGNSA. The CDR3 contains 12 residues. The CDR3, as DNA: TGTGCCAGCAGCCCAGGGACTAGTTCTGCGGTCTTC. Residues: CASSPGTSSAVF.

This chain connects TRBV11-2 to TRBJ2-5, with 11 bases that match TRBD1. The germline V gene encodes CDR1 SGHAT and CDR2 FQNNGV. V shed 5 bases, J shed 6 bases, and the junction held 5 bases outside the gene matches. This CDR3 region has 14 residues. The CDR3 sequence: CASSAGTGGQTQYF. The CDR3 DNA reads TGTGCCAGCAGCGCCGGGACAGGGGGACAGACCCAGTACTTC.

This clonotype has just a few counts. The chain employs TRBV27 and TRBJ2-1; TRBD1 matches 7 bases. CDR1 is MNHEY and CDR2 is SMNVEV in the germline V gene (reference sequence). After removal of 0 bases from V and 2 bases from J, the junction contained 7 bases not matched to a gene. The CDR3 extends over 17 amino acids. CDR3 region: CASSLSSGDRAYNEQFF. Written as DNA, the CDR3 is TGTGCCAGCAGTTTATCTTCTGGGGACAGAGCCTACAATGAGCAGTTCTTC.

This clonotype showed up just once. The chain links TRBV2 to TRBJ1-5; TRBD1 matches at 8 bases. Germline CDR1 reads SNHLY; CDR2 reads FYNNEI. CDR3 length: 13 amino acids. The V and J ends lost 6 bases and 2 bases, in that order; junction bases with no gene match: 0. As DNA, the CDR3 is TGTGCCAGCAGGGACAGGGGCAATCAGCCCCAGCATTTT. Its protein is CASRDRGNQPQHF.

CDR3 nucleotides: TGTGCCAGCAGCCCCCCAGGGAAAGGCGGGGAGCTGTTTTTT. Its translation is CASSPPGKGGELFF. This chain uses TRBV7-6 with TRBJ2-2; possibly TRBD1 for D (5 bases). The V gene's germline CDR1 is SGHVS and CDR2 FNYEAQ. V dropped 5 bases and J dropped 7 bases, with 14 bases sitting between them. The CDR3 covers 14 residues.

This clonotype was observed many times. The chain combines TRBV5-4 with TRBJ1-2, with D possibly TRBD1 on 6 matching bases. This CDR3 contains 11 residues. Trimming stripped 4 bases from V and 11 bases from J, with 12 bases between. CDR1 and CDR2 from the germline V gene are SGHNT and YYREEE (reference sequence). The CDR3 bases are TGTGCCAGCAGCCTAACAGGGATTTACACCTTC. It yields the protein CASSLTGIYTF.

V is TRBV5-5 and J is TRBJ1-1; perhaps TRBD1 as D (5 bases). The V end was cut by 1 base, the J end by 4 bases, with 11 bases between. From germline, CDR1 is SGHKS and CDR2 YYEKEE (reference sequence). This CDR3 is 14 amino acids long. The CDR3 DNA reads as TGTGCCAGCAGCTTGTTAGGGGAAGGCACTGAAGCTTTCTTT. Translating it yields CASSLLGEGTEAFF. Full variable domain (outside the CDR3, taken from reference TRBV5-5 and TRBJ1-1): DAGVTQSPTHLIKTRGQQVTLRCSPISGHKSVSWYQQVLGQGPQFIFQYYEKEERGRGNFPDRFSARQFPNYSSELNVNALLLGDSALYLCASSLLGEGTEAFFGQGTRLTVV.

The chain couples TRBV7-8 to TRBJ2-3, with 8 bases lining up with TRBD1. Per germline, CDR1 SGHVS and CDR2 FQNEAQ. The junction had 8 bases not matched to a gene; V was cut back by 6 bases and J by 9 bases. The CDR3 covers 13 residues. Here the CDR3 reads CASSEDRARTQYF. The CDR3 bases are TGTGCCAGCAGTGAGGACAGGGCGAGGACGCAGTATTTT. The whole variable domain, filled in from reference TRBV7-8 and TRBJ2-3, reads GAGVSQSPRYKVAKRGQDVALRCDPISGHVSLFWYQQALGQGPEFLTYFQNEAQLDKSGLPSDRFFAERPEGSVSTLKIQRTQQEDSAVYLCASSEDRARTQYFGPGTRLTVL.